This T cell receptor beta chain was recorded in a study of T cells after yellow fever vaccination. TCRdb re-analysed the 5' RACE reads in MiXCR, keeping a single row per CDR3 protein. The table shows more than 350,000 distinct CDR3 sequences, with about 9.9% occurring only once. The clonotype was recovered from a man aged 18 to 30 who received the YFV17D yellow fever vaccine. This material consisted of PBMCs, taken on the day of the first yellow fever vaccination.

The CDR3 region is CASNTGQPNEQFF. CDR3 DNA sequence: TGTGCCAGCAATACGGGACAGCCTAATGAGCAGTTCTTC. The chain has TRBV7-2 and TRBJ2-1; 7 bases fit TRBD1. The germline V gene encodes CDR1 SGHTA and CDR2 FQGNSA. The CDR3 totals 13 residues. V lost 7 bases, J lost 7 bases, and 7 bases stayed unmatched.